Shown below are 21 T cell receptor beta chains from a single sample sequenced in a study of T-cell memory formation after mild COVID-19 (TCRdb year 2021). Library preparation used 5' RACE. TCRdb names Illumina NovaSeq 6000 as the instrument used. The public reads were run again by TCRdb, first through fastp at Q25 and then through MiXCR, and only productive beta chains were kept. One record per CDR3 amino acid sequence lists the most common genes and DNA. The sample table holds about 130,000 distinct CDR3 sequences, of which roughly 15% were seen once. Together, the top ten hold around 13% of the sample. Sequences were obtained from PBMCs or a T cell subset sorted from them (not recorded which). Receptors were obtained from an adult woman who had mild COVID-19 (a few samples of this study predate the infection). The sample titles of this study are shuffled in the database, so cell type and time point are left out; the donor was told from shared clones.

This clonotype has just a few counts. V usage is TRBV7-6 and J usage is TRBJ2-5; TRBD2 is a possible D gene (5 bases). The germline gives CDR1 SGHVS, CDR2 FNYEAQ. V was shortened by 1 base and J by 5 bases, with 11 bases between the two germline ends. The CDR3 consists of 14 residues. The DNA of the CDR3 is TGTGCCAGCAGCTTAGACCTAGCCGTGGAGACCCAGTACTTC. This encodes CASSLDLAVETQYF.

For this clonotype: At one end, the junction sequence differs from germline, possibly due to a read error. The chain recombines TRBV18 with TRBJ2-7; D might be TRBD2 (6 bases). CDR1 is KGHSH and CDR2 is LQKENI in the germline V gene. The CDR3 is 18 amino acids. The CDR3 region has the DNA TGTGCCAGCTCACCGGGTGTGGAGGGGTTTAAAGGGTCCTACGAGCAATACTTC. Translating it yields CASSPGVEGFKGSYEQYF.

This clonotype appeared a few times. J is TRBJ1-6 and V is TRBV9, with TRBD1 identical over 7 bases. The CDR3 loop spans 16 amino acids. CDR1 and CDR2 (germline): SGDLS, YYNGEE. The J segment lost 4 bases and the V segment lost 2 bases, leaving 6 bases of the junction unmatched. DNA of the CDR3: TGTGCCAGCAGCGTTGGACAGGCCGGTTATAATTCACCCCTCCACTTT. Amino acid sequence: CASSVGQAGYNSPLHF. The variable domain in full, with the rest retrieved from reference TRBV9 and TRBJ1-6, is DSGVTQTPKHLITATGQRVTLRCSPRSGDLSVYWYQQSLDQGLQFLIQYYNGEERAKGNILERFSAQQFPDLHSELNLSSLELGDSALYFCASSVGQAGYNSPLHFGNGTRLTVT.

The chain combines TRBV14 with TRBJ2-5; 9 positions match TRBD1. Germline CDR1 is SGHDN and CDR2 is FVKESK. V shed 4 bases, J shed 5 bases, and the junction held 14 bases outside the gene matches. CDR3 length: 17 amino acids. The CDR3 here is CASSPKSDRGLLETQYF. The CDR3 coding sequence is TGTGCCAGCAGCCCCAAGTCGGACAGGGGACTCCTGGAGACCCAGTACTTC.

The rearrangement links TRBV3-1 to TRBJ2-1; TRBD2 matches 9 bases. The CDR3 consists of 18 residues. The germline CDR1 and CDR2 sequences are LGHDT and YNNKEL (reference sequence). V gave up 0 bases and J gave up 5 bases; unmatched junction bases: 11. Here the CDR3 DNA reads TGTGCCAGCAGCCAAGATCGGAGCGGGGGGCTTCTGCACAATGAGCAGTTCTTC. Protein product: CASSQDRSGGLLHNEQFF.

V and J are TRBV7-2 and TRBJ2-7; D is tentatively TRBD1 or TRBD2 (5 bases each). The CDR3 consists of 15 residues. Germline assignment: CDR1 SGHTA and CDR2 FQGNSA. V lost 5 bases and J lost 0, with 14 bases in between. CDR3 sequence (DNA): TGTGCCAGCAGCCGATGGGGGACCATCTCCTACGAGCAGTACTTC. It yields the protein CASSRWGTISYEQYF.

This clonotype was observed a handful of times. The chain uses TRBV4-3 and TRBJ2-3; TRBD2 matches 9 bases. V gave up 5 bases and J gave up 6 bases; unmatched junction bases: 12. The CDR3 contains 16 residues. Looked up from germline, CDR1 is LGHNA and CDR2 is YSLEER. The CDR3 region is CASSYQAGGYGDTQYF. As DNA, the CDR3 is TGCGCCAGCAGCTACCAAGCGGGAGGTTATGGGGATACGCAGTATTTT.

In its sample, this clonotype was seen a few times. This chain links TRBV30 with TRBJ1-1, with D possibly being TRBD1 (5 bases). The CDR3 has 12 amino acids. Germline V gene lookup returns CDR1 GTSNPN and CDR2 SVGIG (reference sequence). Trimming took 2 bases from V and 3 from J, leaving 7 bases between them. This chain's CDR3 is CAWSPGYTEAFF. DNA for the CDR3: TGTGCCTGGAGTCCAGGGTACACTGAAGCTTTCTTT.

This clonotype has more than one count but fewer than ten. The chain joins TRBV28 to TRBJ2-3; TRBD1 matches at 7 bases. Germline V gene sequence: CDR1 MDHEN, CDR2 SYDVKM. V trimming: 6 bases; J trimming: 6 bases; junction bases outside the gene matches: 3. The length of the CDR3 is 12 residues. This chain's CDR3 is CASRQGWDTQYF. The CDR3, as DNA: TGTGCCAGCAGACAGGGGTGGGATACGCAGTATTTT.

This clonotype was seen only a few times. The J gene is TRBJ2-3, the V gene TRBV5-1, with TRBD2 identical over 8 bases. J lost 5 bases, V lost 0 bases, and 11 bases had no gene match. There are 17 residues in the CDR3. Germline CDR1 reads SGHRS; CDR2 reads YFSETQ. The CDR3 spells CASSLDPRGDPIDTQYF. The CDR3 bases are TGCGCCAGCAGCTTGGATCCGCGGGGGGACCCAATAGATACGCAGTATTTT.

The chain is built from TRBV15 and TRBJ1-4; D may be TRBD1 (6 bases). Germline V lookup: CDR1 LNHNV, CDR2 YYDKDF (reference sequence). Deletions cut 3 bases from V and 7 bases from J, with 15 bases between. CDR3 size: 15 residues. The CDR3 spells CATSRRTGMGEKLFF. In DNA, the CDR3 is TGTGCCACCAGCAGGAGAACAGGGATGGGTGAAAAACTGTTTTTT.

In this sample, this clonotype turned up a few times. The chain couples TRBV29-1 to TRBJ2-7; a weak D match, TRBD2 (6 bases). CDR3 length equals 13 residues. V lost 7 bases, J lost 3 bases, and 16 bases lay in between. From germline, CDR1 is SQVTM and CDR2 ANQGSEA. The CDR3 reads CSALGAGSYEQYF. CDR3 coding DNA: TGCAGCGCCCTAGGGGCGGGGAGCTACGAGCAGTACTTC.

The chain links TRBV2 to TRBJ2-1, with D possibly being TRBD2 (5 bases). The ends were cut back, 7 bases at V and 5 bases at J, with 15 bases in the middle. This CDR3 region has 14 residues. Germline-derived CDR1 and CDR2 are SNHLY and FYNNEI. The CDR3 sequence is CASNKRSSNNEQFF. The CDR3 DNA reads TGTGCCAGCAACAAGCGGTCCAGTAACAATGAGCAGTTCTTC.

The CDR3 region has the DNA TGTGCCAGCAGCTCCCGCGGGACCTCCTACAATGAGCAGTTCTTC. Its translation is CASSSRGTSYNEQFF. The V gene is TRBV7-6, the J gene TRBJ2-1; the D gene is possibly TRBD2 (6 bases). CDR3 size: 15 residues. Germline V lookup: CDR1 SGHVS, CDR2 FNYEAQ. V was trimmed by 4 bases and J by 0 bases, leaving 10 bases between them.

This clonotype appeared a few times. This chain connects TRBV29-1 to TRBJ2-1; 8 bases agree with TRBD2. The CDR3 loop spans 12 amino acids. V was pared by 6 bases and J by 6 bases, with 4 bases of the junction left unmatched. Germline CDR1 reads SQVTM; CDR2 reads ANQGSEA. The CDR3 loop is CSVSGGGNEQFF. CDR3 in DNA: TGCAGCGTCAGCGGGGGCGGCAATGAGCAGTTCTTC.

CDR3 amino acids: CASSPLSGYEKLFF. CDR3 nucleotides: TGTGCCAGCAGTCCCCTCTCAGGTTATGAAAAACTGTTTTTT. This chain connects TRBV12-3 or TRBV12-4 to TRBJ1-4; D unclear. The CDR3 has 14 residues. V was shortened by 5 bases and J by 6 bases, with 13 bases between the two germline ends.

This sequence joins TRBV20-1 and TRBJ1-5, with unresolved D. The V and J ends lost 2 bases and 0 bases respectively, with 8 bases between them. Germline V gene sequence: CDR1 DFQATT, CDR2 SNEGSKA (reference sequence). The CDR3 runs 14 residues. Here the CDR3 reads CSARPGPSNQPQHF. The CDR3, as DNA: TGCAGTGCTAGACCGGGTCCTAGCAATCAGCCCCAGCATTTT.

This clonotype occurred a few times. V is TRBV4-1 and J is TRBJ2-3; D is unclear. Trimming cost V 4 bases and J 4 bases, with 9 bases left between them. From germline, CDR1 is MGHRA and CDR2 YSYEKL. This CDR3 region has 13 residues. The CDR3 region is CASSPYPADTQYF. CDR3 nucleotides: TGCGCCAGCAGCCCCTACCCGGCAGATACGCAGTATTTT.

V gene TRBV3-1 combines with J gene TRBJ1-2, with no clear D. The CDR3 consists of 14 residues. Germline CDR1 reads LGHDT; CDR2 reads YNNKEL (reference sequence). Trimming pared 0 bases from V and 4 bases from J, leaving 9 bases between. DNA of the CDR3: TGTGCCAGCAGCCAAGACAGCCGGTTCTATGGCTACACCTTC. Protein product: CASSQDSRFYGYTF.

The J gene is TRBJ1-5, the V gene TRBV27; D possibly corresponds to TRBD1 (5 bases). Germline V gene data show CDR1 as MNHEY and CDR2 as SMNVEV (reference sequence). This CDR3 is built from 14 residues. Trimming removed 2 bases at V and 10 bases at J, with 15 bases between. The CDR3 here is CASSLGGLFSPQHF. Here the CDR3 DNA reads TGTGCCAGCAGTTTAGGGGGTCTGTTCAGCCCCCAGCATTTT.

The V gene is TRBV20-1, the J gene TRBJ2-1; a weak D match, TRBD2 (9 bases). Germline CDR1 and CDR2: DFQATT and SNEGSKA (reference sequence). This CDR3 comprises 16 residues. Trimming pared 5 bases from V and 2 bases from J, leaving 19 bases between. CDR3 bases: TGCAGTGCTGGTTCTAGCGGGACAGGACCCTACAATGAGCAGTTCTTC. Translated: CSAGSSGTGPYNEQFF.